These 19 T cell receptor beta chains originate from one sample sequenced in a study of regulatory T cells in long-lasting Graves disease. The time point denotes: persistent/refractory GD, antithyroid drugs over 5 years with positive TRAb. RNA from PBMCs was the source of the TCR library. To make TCR beta libraries, researchers used iRepertoire HTBI primers and Arm-PCR of CDR3 regions. MiXCR, run by TCRdb on the multiplex PCR reads, gives a single entry per CDR3 protein. The sample carries 400,000 to 450,000 distinct CDR3 sequences, 20% to 30% recorded once. Source: peripheral blood mononuclear cells (PBMCs), taken when the disease was refractory, from a patient treated with antithyroid drugs. The receptor source for this set is a female donor with Graves disease.

In regard to this clonotype: Possible read error: a much larger clone is one base away. In this CDR3 the conserved last residue, phenylalanine or tryptophan, is missing, so a read error is likely. The chain is built from TRBV6-1 and TRBJ1-5; TRBD1 aligns across 7 bases. The CDR3 contains 18 residues. J lost 6 bases, V lost 6 bases, and 20 bases had no gene match. The germline V gene has CDR1 MNHNS and CDR2 SASEGT. DNA for the CDR3: TGTGCCAGCAGGAAATTCCCAGGGGGGCAGGGGGTTTTTCAGCCCCAGCATCTT. Translating it yields CASRKFPGGQGVFQPQHL.

This clonotype occurred a few times. V gene TRBV10-3 combines with J gene TRBJ1-1, with D hard to call. The CDR3 runs 13 residues. From germline, CDR1 is ENHRY and CDR2 SYGVKD. The ends were cut back, 0 bases at V and 2 bases at J, with 4 bases in the middle. The DNA for the CDR3 is TGTGCCATCAGTGAGTCGGTAAACACTGAAGCTTTCTTT. Residues: CAISESVNTEAFF.

This clonotype was detected only a few times. An end of the junction does not agree with germline; a read error may underlie this. The chain is built from TRBV6-5 and TRBJ1-2; TRBD1 matches at 8 bases. CDR1 MNHEY and CDR2 SVGAGI come from the germline V gene. This CDR3 region has 14 residues. The CDR3 DNA reads TGTGCCAGCAGTTACTCAGCAGGGGGCTATGACTACACCTTC. Protein product: CASSYSAGGYDYTF.

This clonotype came up a few times. The chain uses TRBV5-1 and TRBJ1-4; D unresolved. Trimming removed 0 bases from V and 3 bases from J, with 12 bases in between. CDR1 SGHRS and CDR2 YFSETQ come from the germline V gene. The length of the CDR3 is 16 residues. This chain's CDR3 is CASSLAPGYPNEKLFF. Written as DNA, the CDR3 is TGCGCCAGCAGCTTGGCCCCGGGCTATCCTAATGAAAAACTGTTTTTT.

The count of this clonotype is one. In nucleotides, the CDR3 is TGTGCCATCAAGTCCCCGGCCGAGGGGACTGAAGCTTTCTTT. This codes for CAIKSPAEGTEAFF. The chain is built from TRBV10-3 and TRBJ1-1; the D gene is possibly TRBD1 (5 bases). Germline CDR1 reads ENHRY; CDR2 reads SYGVKD. This CDR3 has 14 residues. The V end was cut by 7 bases, the J end by 5 bases, with 17 bases between.

Of note for this clonotype: A read error is possible here, since a much larger clone lies one base away. The chain uses TRBV2 and TRBJ1-4; 7 bases line up with TRBD1. V gave up 6 bases and J gave up 4 bases; unmatched junction bases: 8. CDR3 length: 15 residues. Germline CDR1 reads SNHLY; CDR2 reads FYNNEI. Written as DNA, the CDR3 is TGTGCCAGCAGCTCCGGGACAGTTGTTAATGAAAAACTGTTTTTT. This gives the protein CASSSGTVVNEKLFF.

This clonotype was picked up a small number of times. This chain uses TRBV5-1 with TRBJ1-5, with 7 positions matching TRBD1. J gave up 5 bases and V 5 bases, and 4 bases lay outside the gene matches. Germline CDR1 is SGHRS and CDR2 is YFSETQ. This CDR3 has 13 residues. The CDR3 DNA sequence: TGCGCCAGCAGAACAGGGGACCATCAGCCCCAGCATTTT. Its protein is CASRTGDHQPQHF. Full variable domain (outside the CDR3, taken from reference TRBV5-1 and TRBJ1-5): KAGVTQTPRYLIKTRGQQVTLSCSPISGHRSVSWYQQTPGQGLQFLFEYFSETQRNKGNFPGRFSGRQFSNSRSEMNVSTLELGDSALYLCASRTGDHQPQHFGDGTRLSIL.

This chain connects TRBV28 to TRBJ2-5; perhaps TRBD1 as D (5 bases). CDR1 is MDHEN and CDR2 is SYDVKM in the germline V gene. V lost 5 bases and J 1 base, leaving 11 bases between the germline ends. The CDR3 is 14 amino acids. For the CDR3, the DNA is TGTGCCAGCAGTCGCCGACAGACCCAAGAGACCCAGTACTTC. Protein product: CASSRRQTQETQYF.

This clonotype was observed a few times. The chain has TRBV6-6 and TRBJ2-7; TRBD1 matches 7 bases. This CDR3 has 15 residues. Trimming cost V 0 bases and J 5 bases; bases outside gene matches: 7. Germline lookup yields CDR1 MNHNY and CDR2 SVGAGI (reference sequence). As DNA, the CDR3 is TGTGCCAGCAGTTACTCGGGCCAGGGGGAAAACGAGCAGTACTTC. Residues: CASSYSGQGENEQYF.

This clonotype has a count of ten or more. The rearrangement joins TRBV5-1 to TRBJ2-5; 10 nucleotides match TRBD2. J gave up 5 bases and V 0 bases, and 10 bases lay outside the gene matches. The CDR3 sequence is 17 residues long. In germline, CDR1 is SGHRS, CDR2 YFSETQ. The CDR3 DNA sequence: TGCGCCAGCAGCTTGGTTCTAGCGGGAGATGGTGTGGAGACCCAGTACTTC. Amino acid sequence: CASSLVLAGDGVETQYF.

This clonotype was counted many times. The V call is TRBV3-1, the J call TRBJ1-1; D unclear. Deletions cut 1 base from V and 8 bases from J, with 8 bases between. Germline values: CDR1 LGHDT, CDR2 YNNKEL (reference sequence). The CDR3 length is 12 residues. The CDR3 region is CASSQGRSEAFF. The CDR3 nucleotides are TGTGCCAGCAGCCAAGGCCGATCCGAAGCTTTCTTT.

Turning to this clonotype: The germline gene is not matched at one end of the junction; a read error may be the cause. The chain carries TRBV5-1 and TRBJ2-7; D possibly matches TRBD1 or TRBD2 (6 bases each). The CDR3 covers 13 residues. Per the germline V gene, CDR1 is SGHRS and CDR2 is YFSETQ. The CDR3 spells CAGSLGGRNEQYF. In DNA form, the CDR3 reads TGCGCCGGCAGCTTGGGGGGCAGAAACGAGCAGTACTTC.

This clonotype has a count of ten or more. A read error may account for a junction end that differs from germline. This chain links TRBV28 with TRBJ1-2; D gene ambiguous. This CDR3 region has 13 residues. Germline V gene sequence: CDR1 MDHEN, CDR2 SYDVKM. The CDR3: CASSLPSQRRILF. The CDR3 region has the DNA TGTGCCAGCAGTTTACCAAGCCAACGGAGAATACTATTC.

This clonotype turned up a few times. The rearrangement links TRBV28 to TRBJ1-2; D is unclear. The CDR3 has 12 residues. Germline CDR1 and CDR2: MDHEN and SYDVKM. V lost 6 bases to trimming and J lost 0 bases, with 5 bases between them. CDR3 residues: CASRAANYGYTF. The CDR3 nucleotides read TGTGCCAGCAGGGCCGCTAACTATGGCTACACCTTC.

As for this clonotype: Possible read error: a much larger clone is one base away. This chain connects TRBV5-1 to TRBJ1-1; 8 bases agree with TRBD1. This CDR3 spans 15 amino acids. Germline CDR1 and CDR2: SGHRS and YFSETQ. V lost 0 bases to trimming and J lost 5 bases; unmatched junction nucleotides: 6. CDR3 nucleotides: TGCGCCAGCAGCTTGGTTAGACAGGGGCAGACTGAAGCTTTCTTT. Its translation is CASSLVRQGQTEAFF.

This chain uses TRBV27 with TRBJ1-6, with 9 bases identical to TRBD1. There are 18 residues in the CDR3. CDR1 and CDR2 from the germline V gene are MNHEY and SMNVEV (reference sequence). V lost 3 bases and J lost 6; bases outside the gene matches: 12. The CDR3 reads CASSFLEGTGSFNSPLHF. The CDR3 nucleotides read TGTGCCAGCAGTTTTTTAGAGGGGACAGGGTCTTTTAATTCACCCCTCCACTTT.

The CDR3 spells CASSLAGTDEEQYF. The CDR3 region has the DNA TGCGCCAGCAGCTTGGCCGGGACAGACGAAGAGCAGTACTTC. The chain joins TRBV5-1 to TRBJ2-7; TRBD1 matches 7 bases. With V trimmed by 0 bases and J by 7 bases, 7 bases remained unmatched. Germline-derived CDR1 and CDR2 are SGHRS and YFSETQ. This CDR3 is built from 14 residues.

This chain links TRBV5-4 with TRBJ2-5; no reliable D call. This CDR3 is built from 13 residues. Germline V gene data show CDR1 as SGHNT and CDR2 as YYREEE (reference sequence). The V and J ends lost 6 bases and 1 base respectively, with 10 bases between them. CDR3 region: CASNLGSQETQYF. The DNA for the CDR3 is TGTGCCAGCAACCTCGGAAGCCAAGAGACCCAGTACTTC.

Concerning this clonotype: Being one base from a much bigger clone, this may be a read error. This sequence joins TRBV12-3 or TRBV12-4 and TRBJ1-1, with 7 bases lining up with TRBD1. The CDR3 contains 15 residues. The CDR3, as DNA: TGTGCCAGCAGCTTAACCGGGACAGCGAACGCTGAAGCTTTCTTT. This codes for CASSLTGTANAEAFF.